This T cell receptor (beta chain) derives from a study of blood T cell repertoires in COVID-19. Germline lookup yields CDR1 SEHNR and CDR2 FQNEAQ (reference sequence). The V and J ends lost 4 bases and 5 bases respectively, with 12 bases between them. The CDR3 consists of 13 residues. The assay was immunoSEQ multiplex PCR, and TCRdb's table has in-frame clones only and misses some. Of tens of thousands of clones listed, approximately 88% were seen once; the top ten hold 12%. This clone occurred once. The sequenced sample consisted of peripheral blood. The V call is TRBV7-9, the J call TRBJ2-7; D may be TRBD1 (5 bases). This clonotype was sampled from a human donor with active COVID-19. The donor label of this sample is uncertain. CDR3 amino acids: CASSSTWGNEQYF. CDR3 nucleotides: TGTGCCAGCAGCTCGACCTGGGGCAACGAGCAGTACTTC.